This T cell receptor beta chain is from a study of vaccination and CD4 T cells after COVID-19. Across the whole study: SARS-CoV-2 was confirmed by nasal swab PCR; disease was mild in under ten, severe in one. A CEFX pool, an HIV-1 Nef pool, or else no peptide went into the control cultures. The authors exposed cells to overlapping spike peptides derived from SARS-CoV-2, HCoV-NL63, HCoV-OC43 and HCoV-229E. Study-wide points: Convalescent participants were relatively few, and none had early post-infection timepoints studied.

The CDR3 sequence is 11 residues long. Trimming shortened V by 8 bases and J by 2 bases, and 7 bases separated the two germline ends. Per germline, CDR1 SGHDN and CDR2 FVKESK. Notes on this clonotype: Its antigen is unknown.

Documented treatment: approximately 11-day PBMC culture with coronavirus spike peptide pools or control peptides (ViraFEST assay). The Oncomine TCR Beta short-read assay was applied to DNA of cultured CD4+ T cells. One entry per CDR3 protein, called by TCRdb with MiXCR from the PCR reads. The repertoire holds roughly 4,500 distinct CDR3 sequences, with 22% as singletons. The source of this sequence is a human donor who had recovered from COVID-19. This chain joins TRBV14 and TRBJ2-7; D is unclear. Sequences were derived from CD4+ T cells from blood, cultured in vitro, sampled after SARS-CoV-2 vaccination. The CDR3 DNA reads as TGTGCCAGCGGAACCCCCTACGAGCAGTACTTC. Amino acids: CASGTPYEQYF. The full variable domain, with the rest looked up from reference TRBV14 and TRBJ2-7, is EAGVTQFPSHSVIEKGQTVTLRCDPISGHDNLYWYRRVMGKEIKFLLHFVKESKQDESGMPNNRFLAERTGGTYSTLKVQPAELEDSGVYFCASGTPYEQYFGPGTRLTVT.